Below are 20 T cell receptor beta chains sequenced from a single sample in a study of shared clonotypes between healthy human individuals. The repertoire was sequenced with immunoSEQ multiplex PCR; TCRdb's copy has only in-frame clones and lacks some. The sample lists millions of clones, 95% occurring once. Specimen: naive CD4+ T cells sorted from blood. Described subset: CD45RA+ positively selected. The receptors come from a man aged 18-30 years in good health.

This rearrangement joins TRBV7-9 to TRBJ2-3, with D perhaps TRBD2 (5 bases). CDR3 length equals 15 residues. V lost 1 base and J 4 bases, leaving 12 bases between the germline ends. The germline V gene encodes CDR1 SEHNR and CDR2 FQNEAQ (reference sequence). The CDR3 reads CASSLVLVFADTQYF. CDR3 sequence (DNA): TGTGCCAGCAGCTTAGTACTAGTTTTTGCAGATACGCAGTATTTT.

The J gene is TRBJ1-2, the V gene TRBV6-1; TRBD1 aligns across 7 bases. The trim removed 4 bases at V and 8 bases at J, leaving 10 bases unmatched. The CDR3 is 14 residues long. Germline loops: CDR1 MNHNS, CDR2 SASEGT. The CDR3 is CASSARQGLGGYTF. DNA of the CDR3: TGTGCCAGCAGTGCCCGACAGGGTCTGGGCGGCTACACCTTC.

V gene TRBV4-3 combines with J gene TRBJ1-2; TRBD1 might be the D (5 bases). The germline V and J ends were trimmed by 0 bases and 7 bases, with 6 bases remaining between them. In germline, CDR1 is LGHNA, CDR2 YSLEER. The CDR3 is 12 residues long. Here the CDR3 reads CASSQDRGGYTF. The CDR3 DNA reads as TGCGCCAGCAGCCAAGATAGGGGTGGCTACACCTTC.

The chain couples TRBV10-3 to TRBJ1-2; 11 positions agree with TRBD1. Germline V gene data show CDR1 as ENHRY and CDR2 as SYGVKD. V dropped 7 bases and J dropped 8; count of bases not matched to a gene: 9. The CDR3 loop spans 14 amino acids. The CDR3 spells CAITEGQGAGGYTF. As DNA, the CDR3 is TGTGCCATCACCGAAGGACAGGGGGCGGGCGGCTACACCTTC.

This clone was counted once. The rearrangement joins TRBV5-4 to TRBJ2-5, with D possibly being TRBD2 (5 bases). The germline V and J ends were trimmed by 1 base and 5 bases, with 12 bases remaining between them. The CDR3 totals 14 residues. The germline gives CDR1 SGHNT, CDR2 YYREEE (reference sequence). The chain's CDR3 is CASSLLGVGETQYF. The CDR3 DNA reads as TGTGCCAGCAGCTTGCTGGGAGTCGGTGAGACCCAGTACTTC.

V gene TRBV27 combines with J gene TRBJ1-2; no clear D. The germline V gene has CDR1 MNHEY and CDR2 SMNVEV (reference sequence). V lost 6 bases to trimming and J lost 6 bases, with 14 bases between them. The CDR3 is 13 amino acids. The CDR3 sequence: CASSPLEQDGYTF. The CDR3, as DNA: TGTGCCAGCAGCCCACTAGAGCAGGATGGCTACACCTTC.

The V and J genes are TRBV2 and TRBJ2-7; TRBD1 matches 9 bases. CDR3 length equals 17 residues. Germline CDR1 is SNHLY and CDR2 is FYNNEI. The junction had 12 bases not matched to a gene; V was cut back by 3 bases and J by 3 bases. CDR3 in amino acids: CASSDNPGTGKIYEQYF. In DNA form, the CDR3 reads TGTGCCAGCAGTGACAACCCCGGGACAGGGAAGATCTACGAGCAGTACTTC.

The chain combines TRBV21-1 with TRBJ2-7; the table's D call of TRBD1 was not tested on the DNA. TRBV21-1 is noted as a pseudogene. This CDR3 is built from 15 residues. CDR3 protein: CASSPNPTASYEQYF. The CDR3 DNA reads as TGTGCCAGCAGCCCAAACCCGACAGCATCCTACGAGCAGTACTTC.

This rearrangement joins TRBV21-1 to TRBJ1-5; the D call TRBD1 from the table was never checked on the DNA. TRBV21-1 is reported as a pseudogene. CDR3 length: 16 residues. The CDR3 coding sequence is TGTGCCAGTAATAACGCCGACAGCGATAGCAATCAGCCCCAGCATTTT. Encoded protein: CASNNADSDSNQPQHF.

CDR3 bases: TGTGCCATGTATAGCGGTGGTACGACCGGGGAGCTGTTTTTT. Amino acids: CAMYSGGTTGELFF. The V gene is TRBV10-3, the J gene TRBJ2-2; tentative D call: TRBD2 (6 bases). Germline V gene lookup returns CDR1 ENHRY and CDR2 SYGVKD. V lost 9 bases and J lost 5, with 16 bases in between. There are 14 residues in the CDR3.

The chain employs TRBV6-4 and TRBJ2-7; D remains ambiguous. The CDR3 totals 11 residues. Germline CDR1 reads MRHNA; CDR2 reads SNTAGT. V gave up 5 bases and J gave up 4 bases, with 6 bases separating them. CDR3 loop: CASSSDYEQYF. CDR3 sequence (DNA): TGTGCCAGCAGTTCGGATTACGAGCAGTACTTC.

Details on this clone: Other DNA sequences within the sample encode an identical CDR3. CDR3 in amino acids: CASSYSNTEAFF. The CDR3 DNA is TGTGCCAGCAGTTACTCGAACACTGAAGCTTTCTTT. This chain links TRBV6-6 with TRBJ1-1; D not certain. V lost 0 bases, J lost 1 base, and 0 bases lay in between. Germline-derived CDR1 and CDR2 are MNHNY and SVGAGI (reference sequence). The CDR3 spans 12 residues.

The V and J genes are TRBV2 and TRBJ1-4; the D gene is possibly TRBD1 (5 bases). The CDR3 is 15 amino acids. Germline V lookup: CDR1 SNHLY, CDR2 FYNNEI. The germline V and J ends were trimmed by 1 base and 5 bases, with 11 bases remaining between them. CDR3 bases: TGTGCCAGCAGTGAAGAGGGGCTGGAGAATGAAAAACTGTTTTTT. As protein: CASSEEGLENEKLFF.

Of note for this clone: This same CDR3 is encoded by further DNA sequences in the sample. This chain connects TRBV5-4 to TRBJ2-7; 7 bases are a match to TRBD1. This CDR3 is built from 14 residues. Germline V lookup: CDR1 SGHNT, CDR2 YYREEE (reference sequence). After removal of 5 bases from V and 0 bases from J, the junction contained 5 bases not matched to a gene. The CDR3 is CASSTTGSSYEQYF. Written as DNA, the CDR3 is TGTGCCAGCAGTACGACAGGGAGCTCCTACGAGCAGTACTTC.

The CDR3 nucleotides are TGTGCCAGCAGCCTTCTCCAAAGGGAGACCCAGTACTTC. It yields the protein CASSLLQRETQYF. The V gene is TRBV6-1, the J gene TRBJ2-5, with no clear D. V lost 6 bases and J lost 5, with 13 bases in between. There are 13 residues in the CDR3. CDR1 is MNHNS and CDR2 is SASEGT in the germline V gene.

A remark on this clone: Other DNA sequences from this sample encode an identical CDR3 as well. V usage is TRBV5-1 and J usage is TRBJ2-5; 15 bases are a match to TRBD2. CDR1 and CDR2 (germline): SGHRS, YFSETQ. The CDR3 has 16 residues. Trimming at V came to 4 bases and at J to 2 bases, leaving 3 bases not matched to a gene. The CDR3 sequence: CASSKGLAGGQETQYF. The CDR3, as DNA: TGCGCCAGCAGCAAGGGACTAGCGGGGGGTCAAGAGACCCAGTACTTC. Full variable domain (missing parts from reference TRBV5-1 and TRBJ2-5): KAGVTQTPRYLIKTRGQQVTLSCSPISGHRSVSWYQQTPGQGLQFLFEYFSETQRNKGNFPGRFSGRQFSNSRSEMNVSTLELGDSALYLCASSKGLAGGQETQYFGPGTRLLVL.

In the case of this clone: Distinct nucleotide sequences in the sample also encode this CDR3. This chain connects TRBV27 to TRBJ1-1; D possibly corresponds to TRBD1 (5 bases). The V end was cut by 3 bases, the J end by 1 base, with 6 bases between. The length of the CDR3 is 13 residues. CDR1 MNHEY and CDR2 SMNVEV come from the germline V gene (reference sequence). CDR3 sequence reads: CASSLRGNTEAFF. DNA for the CDR3: TGTGCCAGCAGTTTGAGGGGGAACACTGAAGCTTTCTTT.

V and J are TRBV6-5 and TRBJ1-2; 8 bases map to TRBD1. Trimming took 5 bases from V and 4 from J; bases not matched to a gene: 6. Germline V gives CDR1 MNHEY, CDR2 SVGAGI. This CDR3 comprises 14 residues. The CDR3 bases are TGTGCCAGCAGTGCCGGACAGGGTTTCTATGGCTACACCTTC. Residues: CASSAGQGFYGYTF.

The rearrangement joins TRBV18 to TRBJ1-4; D gene uncertain. Trimming took off 3 bases at V and 5 bases at J, with 16 bases between the two ends. There are 16 residues in the CDR3. CDR1 KGHSH and CDR2 LQKENI come from the germline V gene. The CDR3 DNA reads TGTGCCAGCTCACCTAGAACGGCGATAGGGAATGAAAAACTGTTTTTT. It specifies CASSPRTAIGNEKLFF.

J is TRBJ2-7 and V is TRBV10-1; D uncertain. Trimming pared 0 bases from V and 0 bases from J, leaving 12 bases between. This CDR3 is built from 16 residues. CDR1 and CDR2 (germline): WNHNN, SYGVQD (reference sequence). CDR3 DNA: TGCGCCAGCAGTGAGTCGGTAGGGCCGGGCTCCTACGAGCAGTACTTC. Translated: CASSESVGPGSYEQYF.